The text below deals with one T cell receptor (beta chain). Antigen: not known. The data were obtained in a study of T-cell memory formation after mild COVID-19. The CDR3 covers 13 residues. Looked up from germline, CDR1 is LNHNV and CDR2 is YYDKDF (reference sequence). V dropped 5 bases and J dropped 0 bases, with 7 bases sitting between them. General observations from the study: Some clones that responded turned up in pre-infection memory, which suggests that cross-reactive memory joined in. Second-wave clones peaking on day 37 lacked confirmed SARS-CoV-2 specificity.

Amplification by 5'RACE using constant-segment primers produced TCR alpha and TCR beta cDNA libraries that carried sample barcodes and UMIs. A single record per CDR3 protein comes from TCRdb applying MiXCR to the 5' RACE reads. The sample includes hundreds of thousands of distinct CDR3 sequences, approximately 15% of them seen just once. The chain uses TRBV15 and TRBJ1-2; D unclear. What was sequenced was PBMCs or a T cell subset sorted from them (not recorded which). The TCR comes from an adult woman who had mild COVID-19 (a few samples of this study predate the infection). Cell type and time point are not known. The CDR3 DNA reads TGTGCCACCAGCCCGGGAGCTAACTATGGCTACACCTTC. It translates to CATSPGANYGYTF.